This T cell receptor beta chain appears in the sequencing data of a study of response to subunit inactivated influenza vaccine. TCRdb analysed the RT-PCR reads with MiXCR anew, one entry per CDR3 protein. The sample consists of 500,000 to 750,000 distinct CDR3 sequences, about 15% of them appearing once. The sample holds a few counts of this clonotype. The antigen is unknown. Notes on the study in general: Authors suggested that a seasonal influenza vaccination recruits few new T cells each time.

The sample in question was PBMCs from blood, obtained about 12 days after vaccination. The source of this sequence is a man in his forties or fifties who received an inactivated influenza vaccine.

For the CDR3, the DNA is TGCAGTGCTAGCAATGAGCAGTTCTTC. Translation: CSASNEQFF. The genes are TRBV20-1 and TRBJ2-1, with D hard to call. In germline, CDR1 is DFQATT, CDR2 SNEGSKA (reference sequence). The CDR3 contains 9 residues. Trimming pared 3 bases from V and 6 bases from J, leaving 0 bases between.